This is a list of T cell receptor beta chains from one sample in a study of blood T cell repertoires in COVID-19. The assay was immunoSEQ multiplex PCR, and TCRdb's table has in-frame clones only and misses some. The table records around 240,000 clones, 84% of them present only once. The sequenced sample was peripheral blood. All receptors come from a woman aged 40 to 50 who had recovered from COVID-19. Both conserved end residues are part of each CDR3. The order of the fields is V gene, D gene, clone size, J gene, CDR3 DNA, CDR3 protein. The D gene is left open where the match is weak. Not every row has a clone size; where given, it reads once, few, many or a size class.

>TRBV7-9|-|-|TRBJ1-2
TGTGCCAGCAGCTCCGACAAGCTCTATGGCTACACCTTC
CASSSDKLYGYTF
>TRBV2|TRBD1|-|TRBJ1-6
TGTGCCAGCAGTGTCGGACAGGGCGATTCACCCCTCCACTTT
CASSVGQGDSPLHF
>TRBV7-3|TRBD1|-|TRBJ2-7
TGTGCCAGCAGCACGACAGGGTCCAGCGAGCAGTACTTC
CASSTTGSSEQYF
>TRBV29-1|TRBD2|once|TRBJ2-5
TGCAGCCTATGGGACTATCAAGAGACCCAGTACTTC
CSLWDYQETQYF
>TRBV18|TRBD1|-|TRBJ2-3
TGTGCCAGCTCACCCAGGACAGGGTCAGGGGCAGATACGCAGTATTTT
CASSPRTGSGADTQYF
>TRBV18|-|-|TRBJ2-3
TGTGCCAGCTCACCCCCGGGGGCAGATACGCAGTATTTT
CASSPPGADTQYF
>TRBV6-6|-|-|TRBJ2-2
TGTGCCAGCAGCCTAGACCCCACCGGGGAGCTGTTTTTT
CASSLDPTGELFF
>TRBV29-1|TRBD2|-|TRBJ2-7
TGCAGCGTCAAGGCTAGCGGAATCTACGAGCAGTACTTC
CSVKASGIYEQYF
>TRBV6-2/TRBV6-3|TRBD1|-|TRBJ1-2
TGTGCCAGCAGTCGTACAGGGGGCGCTTCTTCTGGCTACACCTTC
CASSRTGGASSGYTF
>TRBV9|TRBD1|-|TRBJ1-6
TGTGCCAGCGGCGGGGACAGTAATTATAATTCACCCCTCCACTTT
CASGGDSNYNSPLHF
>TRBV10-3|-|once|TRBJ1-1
TGTGCCATCAGTGATGTCGTCCGGGCGGGCACTGAAGCTTTCTTT
CAISDVVRAGTEAFF
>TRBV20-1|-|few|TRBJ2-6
TGCAGTGCTAGTTGGGGGCAGTCTGGGGCCAACGTCCTGACTTTC
CSASWGQSGANVLTF
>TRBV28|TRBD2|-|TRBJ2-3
TGTGCCACCTCGGAGGCGGGGGGGCCTCAGGTAGATACGCAGTATTTT
CATSEAGGPQVDTQYF
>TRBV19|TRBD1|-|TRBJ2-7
TGTGCCAGTAGTTTCGGACAGGGGATGTCCTACGAGCAGTACTTC
CASSFGQGMSYEQYF
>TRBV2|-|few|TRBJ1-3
TGTGCCAGCAGTACACAGGCAAGCTCTGGAAACACCATATATTTT
CASSTQASSGNTIYF
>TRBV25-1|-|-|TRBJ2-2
TGTGCCAGCAGTGTCATCTCCGGGAACACCGGGGAGCTGTTTTTT
CASSVISGNTGELFF
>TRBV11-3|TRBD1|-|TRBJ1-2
TGTGCACAGGGGGGCTATGGCTACACCTTC
CAQGGYGYTF
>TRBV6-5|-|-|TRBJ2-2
TGTGCCAGCAGTTATGAGGGTTTAGGGGAGCTGTTTTTT
CASSYEGLGELFF
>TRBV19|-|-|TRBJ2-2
TGTGCCAGTAGTAAGCAAGGGGTAACCGGGGAGCTGTTTTTT
CASSKQGVTGELFF
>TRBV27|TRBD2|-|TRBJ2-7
TGTGCCAGCAGTTTTAAGGCGGGGGGGCTTATGTCCTACGAGCAGTACTTC
CASSFKAGGLMSYEQYF
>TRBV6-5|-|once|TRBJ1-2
TGTGCCAGCAGTAAGGGGTACGATGGCTACACCTTC
CASSKGYDGYTF
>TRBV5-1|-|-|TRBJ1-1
TGCGCCAGCAGCTCGTTAGGGGCCCCGAACACTGAAGCTTTCTTT
CASSSLGAPNTEAFF
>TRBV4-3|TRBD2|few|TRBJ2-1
TGCGCCAGCAGCCAAGACCCGGGACTAGCGGGGGGGCTCTACAATGAGCAGTTCTTC
CASSQDPGLAGGLYNEQFF
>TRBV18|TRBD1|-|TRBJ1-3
TGTGCCAGCTCACCGACAGGGGTTGGAAACACCATATATTTT
CASSPTGVGNTIYF
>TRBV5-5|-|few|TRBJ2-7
TGTGCCAGCAGCTGGACGGGGGAAGAGCAGTACTTC
CASSWTGEEQYF
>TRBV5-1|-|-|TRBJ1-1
TGCGCCAGCAGCTCAGACAGGCCCAGAGACACTGAAGCTTTCTTT
CASSSDRPRDTEAFF
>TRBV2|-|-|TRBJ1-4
TGTGCCAGCAGTGATTGGCAAATGTGGGAAAAACTGTTTTTT
CASSDWQMWEKLFF